What follows describes a single TCR beta chain. TCRdb re-called the 5' RACE reads; one entry per CDR3 protein, DNA not given. The sample features some 400,000 distinct CDR3 sequences, with 2% to 2.5% in its top ten. This record belongs to a study of monozygotic twins with inflammatory bowel disease. The CDR3 has 16 amino acids. The germline gives CDR1 SGHRS, CDR2 YFSETQ. This chain links TRBV5-1 with TRBJ2-1; TCRdb gives TRBD2 as the D gene, but with no DNA this cannot be confirmed. Sequenced: blood. The source is a human donor with ulcerative colitis or Crohn's disease, or a healthy co-twin of an affected twin (not recorded which). CDR3 protein: CASSPRGSGRIDEQFF. The whole variable domain, filled in from reference TRBV5-1 and TRBJ2-1, reads KAGVTQTPRYLIKTRGQQVTLSCSPISGHRSVSWYQQTPGQGLQFLFEYFSETQRNKGNFPGRFSGRQFSNSRSEMNVSTLELGDSALYLCASSPRGSGRIDEQFFGPGTRLTVL.